This T cell receptor beta chain was captured in a study of OX40 agonist ivuxolimab in advanced cancers. Study-level findings and limits: Determination of antigen specificity was not performed for the expanded peripheral T cells.

With V trimmed by 6 bases and J by 6 bases, 6 bases remained unmatched. Germline assignment: CDR1 SGHTA and CDR2 FQGNSA. This CDR3 has 13 amino acids. About this clone itself: Its target is not known.

This table comes from immunoSEQ multiplex PCR, and its TCRdb copy is limited to in-frame clones, with some not included. Of about 100,000 clones listed, less than 95% are singletons. Sequencing was performed on CD4+ or CD8+ T cells sorted from blood, taken in a trial of the OX40 agonist ivuxolimab. The rearrangement links TRBV7-2 to TRBJ2-5; 8 nucleotides line up with TRBD1. The receptor comes from an adult with an advanced solid tumor such as melanoma, head and neck, liver or kidney cancer. Written as DNA, the CDR3 is TGTGCCAGCAGTTACGGACAGGGACAGACCCAGTACTTC. Encoded protein: CASSYGQGQTQYF.